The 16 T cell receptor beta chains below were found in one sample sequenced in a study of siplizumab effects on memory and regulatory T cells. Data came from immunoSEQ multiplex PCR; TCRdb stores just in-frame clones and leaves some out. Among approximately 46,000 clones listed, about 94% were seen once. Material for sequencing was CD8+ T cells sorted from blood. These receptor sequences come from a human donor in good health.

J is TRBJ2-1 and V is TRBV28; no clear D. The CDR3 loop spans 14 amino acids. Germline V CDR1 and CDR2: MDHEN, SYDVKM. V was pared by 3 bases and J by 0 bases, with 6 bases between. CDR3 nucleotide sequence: TGTGCCAGCAGTTTCTTTAGCTCCTACAATGAGCAGTTCTTC. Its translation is CASSFFSSYNEQFF.

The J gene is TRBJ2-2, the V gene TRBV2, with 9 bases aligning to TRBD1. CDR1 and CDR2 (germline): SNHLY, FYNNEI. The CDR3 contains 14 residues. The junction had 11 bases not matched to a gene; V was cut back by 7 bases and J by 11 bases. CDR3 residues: CASKGQGLFYELFF. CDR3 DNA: TGTGCCAGCAAGGGACAGGGACTTTTTTACGAGCTGTTTTTT. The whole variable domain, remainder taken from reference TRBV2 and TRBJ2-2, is EPEVTQTPSHQVTQMGQEVILRCVPISNHLYFYWYRQILGQKVEFLVSFYNNEISEKSEIFDDQFSVERPDGSNFTLKIRSTKLEDSAMYFCASKGQGLFYELFFGEGSRLTVL.

Here the CDR3 reads CASSQSLAGAANNEQFF. CDR3 in DNA: TGCGCCAGCAGCCAATCCTTAGCGGGAGCCGCGAACAATGAGCAGTTCTTC. The chain employs TRBV4-1 and TRBJ2-1; 9 nucleotides line up with TRBD2. CDR1 is MGHRA, CDR2 YSYEKL, per germline. The V gene end was trimmed by 2 bases and the J gene end by 5 bases; junction bases not matched to a gene: 10. The CDR3 is 17 amino acids.

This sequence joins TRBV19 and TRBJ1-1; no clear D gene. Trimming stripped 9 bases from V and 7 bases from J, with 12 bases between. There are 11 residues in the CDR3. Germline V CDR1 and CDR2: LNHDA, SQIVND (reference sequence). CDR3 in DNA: TGTGCCAGCAGCGGACGGAATGAAGCTTTCTTT. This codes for CASSGRNEAFF.

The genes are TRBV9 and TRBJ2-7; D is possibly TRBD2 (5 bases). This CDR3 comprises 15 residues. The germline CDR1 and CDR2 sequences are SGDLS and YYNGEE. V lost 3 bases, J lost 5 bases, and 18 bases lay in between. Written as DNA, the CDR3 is TGTGCCAGCAGCGCCAACGGGATACGAGGTGACGAGCAGTACTTC. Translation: CASSANGIRGDEQYF.

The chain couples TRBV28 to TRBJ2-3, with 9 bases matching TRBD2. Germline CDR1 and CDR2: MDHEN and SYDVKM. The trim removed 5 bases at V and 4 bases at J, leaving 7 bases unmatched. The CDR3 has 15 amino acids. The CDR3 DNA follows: TGTGCCAGCAGTCTTAGCGGGAGTGTCGCAGATACGCAGTATTTT. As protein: CASSLSGSVADTQYF.

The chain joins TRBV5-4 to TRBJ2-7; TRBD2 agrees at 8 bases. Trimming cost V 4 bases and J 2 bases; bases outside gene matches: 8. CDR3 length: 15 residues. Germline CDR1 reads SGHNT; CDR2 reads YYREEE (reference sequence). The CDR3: CASSTSGGAAYEQYF. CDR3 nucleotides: TGTGCCAGCAGCACCTCCGGGGGGGCTGCCTACGAGCAGTACTTC.

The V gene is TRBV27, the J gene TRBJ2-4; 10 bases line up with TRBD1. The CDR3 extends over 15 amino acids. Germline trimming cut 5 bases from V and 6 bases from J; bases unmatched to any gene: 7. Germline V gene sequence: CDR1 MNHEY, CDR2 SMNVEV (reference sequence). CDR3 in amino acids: CASSMTGTGVNIQYF. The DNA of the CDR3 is TGTGCCAGCAGTATGACCGGGACAGGGGTAAACATTCAGTACTTC.

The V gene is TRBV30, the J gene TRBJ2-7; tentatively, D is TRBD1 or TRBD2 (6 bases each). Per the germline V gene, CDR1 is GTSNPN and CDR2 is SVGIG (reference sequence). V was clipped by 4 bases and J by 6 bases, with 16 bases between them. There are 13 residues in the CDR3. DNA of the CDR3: TGTGCCTGGAACCTCGTGGGGGGCCTCGAGCAGTACTTC. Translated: CAWNLVGGLEQYF.

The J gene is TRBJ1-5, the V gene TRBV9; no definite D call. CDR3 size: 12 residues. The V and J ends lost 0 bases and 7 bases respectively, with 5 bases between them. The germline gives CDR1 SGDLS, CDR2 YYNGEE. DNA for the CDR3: TGTGCCAGCAGCGTAGGTGGCCAGCCCCAGCATTTT. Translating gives CASSVGGQPQHF. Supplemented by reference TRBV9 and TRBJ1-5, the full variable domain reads DSGVTQTPKHLITATGQRVTLRCSPRSGDLSVYWYQQSLDQGLQFLIQYYNGEERAKGNILERFSAQQFPDLHSELNLSSLELGDSALYFCASSVGGQPQHFGDGTRLSIL.

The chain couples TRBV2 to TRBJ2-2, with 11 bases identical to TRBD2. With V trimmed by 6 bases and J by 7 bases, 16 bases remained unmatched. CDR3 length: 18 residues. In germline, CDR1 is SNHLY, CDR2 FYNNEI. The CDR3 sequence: CASSPRAIAGGPSGELFF. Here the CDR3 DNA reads TGTGCCAGCAGCCCCCGTGCCATAGCGGGAGGGCCGAGCGGGGAGCTGTTTTTT.

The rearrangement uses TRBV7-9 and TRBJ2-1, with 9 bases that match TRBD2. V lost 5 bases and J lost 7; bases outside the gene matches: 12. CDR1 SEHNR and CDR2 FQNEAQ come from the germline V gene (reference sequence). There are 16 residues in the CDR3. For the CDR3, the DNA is TGTGCCAGCAGCCCGCTCGAGCGGGAGGATACGAATGAGCAGTTCTTC. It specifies CASSPLEREDTNEQFF.

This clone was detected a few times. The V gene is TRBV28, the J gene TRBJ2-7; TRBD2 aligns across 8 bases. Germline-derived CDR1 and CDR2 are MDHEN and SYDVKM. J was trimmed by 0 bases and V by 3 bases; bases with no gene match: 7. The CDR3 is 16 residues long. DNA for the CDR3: TGTGCCAGCAGTTTCGGGGGGGGTGGTCGCTCCTACGAGCAGTACTTC. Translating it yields CASSFGGGGRSYEQYF.

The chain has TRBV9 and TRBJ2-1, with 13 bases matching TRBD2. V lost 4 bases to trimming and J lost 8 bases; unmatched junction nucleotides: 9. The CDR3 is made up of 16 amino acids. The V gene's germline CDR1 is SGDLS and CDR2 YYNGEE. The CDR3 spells CASSPRGTSGIDEQFF. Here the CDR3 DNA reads TGTGCCAGCAGCCCCAGGGGGACTAGCGGGATTGATGAGCAGTTCTTC.

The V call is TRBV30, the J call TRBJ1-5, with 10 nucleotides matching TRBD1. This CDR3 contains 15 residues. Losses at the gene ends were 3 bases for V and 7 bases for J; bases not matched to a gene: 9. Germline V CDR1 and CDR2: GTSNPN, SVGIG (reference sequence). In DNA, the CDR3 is TGTGCCTGGAGGAAAGGGACAGGGGAGAAACAGCCCCAGCATTTT. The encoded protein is CAWRKGTGEKQPQHF.

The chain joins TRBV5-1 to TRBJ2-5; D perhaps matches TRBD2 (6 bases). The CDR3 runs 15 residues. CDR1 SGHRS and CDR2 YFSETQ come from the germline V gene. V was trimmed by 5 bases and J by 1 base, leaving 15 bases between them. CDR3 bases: TGCGCCAGCAGGGGGCAGCGGGCTATCCAAGAGACCCAGTACTTC. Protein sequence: CASRGQRAIQETQYF.